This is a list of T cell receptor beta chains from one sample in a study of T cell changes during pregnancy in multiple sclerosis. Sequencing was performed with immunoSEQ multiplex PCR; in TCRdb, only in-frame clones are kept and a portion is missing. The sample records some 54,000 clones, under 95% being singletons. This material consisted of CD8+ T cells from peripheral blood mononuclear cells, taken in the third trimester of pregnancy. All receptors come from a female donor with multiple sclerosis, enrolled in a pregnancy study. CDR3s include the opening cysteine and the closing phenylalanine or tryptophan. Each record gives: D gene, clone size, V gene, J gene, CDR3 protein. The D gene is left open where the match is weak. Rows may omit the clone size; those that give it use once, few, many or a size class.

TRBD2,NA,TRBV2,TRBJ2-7,CASSESLAGEYEQYF
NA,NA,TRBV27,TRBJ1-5,CASSLSRGINQPQHF
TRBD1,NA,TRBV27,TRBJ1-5,CANTIGTANQPQHF
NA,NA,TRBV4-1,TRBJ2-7,CASSQGLDEQYF
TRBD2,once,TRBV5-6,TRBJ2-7,CASSAGLAPSYEQYF
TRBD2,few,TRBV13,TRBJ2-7,CASSLEAGEGEQYF
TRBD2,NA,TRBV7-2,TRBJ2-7,CASSLVREENEQYF
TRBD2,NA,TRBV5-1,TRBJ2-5,CASSFLLAEGETQYF
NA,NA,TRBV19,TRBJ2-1,CASSSGTLLFEQFF
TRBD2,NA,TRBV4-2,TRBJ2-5,CASSQGAGGPETQYF